A single sample gave rise to the 32 T cell receptor beta chains below, sequenced in a study of graft-versus-host responses after intestinal transplantation. These receptors are not linked to any known antigen. The repertoire was sequenced with immunoSEQ multiplex PCR; TCRdb's copy has only in-frame clones and lacks some. This table has around 90,000 clones, about nine tenths appearing once. Source: unstimulated CD4+ T cells sorted from spleen or lymph node cells, taken before intestinal transplant. The receptors were gathered from a human donor who received an intestinal transplant.

This sequence joins TRBV28 and TRBJ2-3; possible D gene TRBD1, 6 bases. The CDR3 has 17 amino acids. Germline V gene lookup returns CDR1 MDHEN and CDR2 SYDVKM. Trimming cost V 6 bases and J 0 bases, with 19 bases left between them. In DNA form, the CDR3 reads TGTGCCAGCAGCCATCAGGAGACAGGCGCTAGCACAGATACGCAGTATTTT. Translation: CASSHQETGASTDTQYF.

The chain links TRBV30 to TRBJ1-1, with D possibly matching TRBD1 (5 bases). CDR3 size: 17 residues. CDR1 is GTSNPN, CDR2 SVGIG, per germline (reference sequence). V shed 4 bases and J shed 0 bases, with 21 bases lying between them. The DNA for the CDR3 is TGTGCCTGGAAAGATATATGGCTGGGGACCATGAACACTGAAGCTTTCTTT. Translated, it gives CAWKDIWLGTMNTEAFF.

The CDR3 DNA reads TGCGCCAGCAGCTTGGCCACTTCTTCGAAAAGGACGACTGAAAGAAATGAAAAACTGTTTTTT. It is translated as CASSLATSSKRTTERNEKLFF. This rearrangement joins TRBV5-1 to TRBJ1-4; unclear D gene. CDR1 and CDR2 (germline): SGHRS, YFSETQ. Trimming cost V 0 bases and J 5 bases, with 29 bases left between them. The CDR3 is 21 residues long.

This chain connects TRBV29-1 to TRBJ2-1, with 11 nucleotides matching TRBD2. CDR1 is SQVTM and CDR2 is ANQGSEA in the germline V gene. The V and J ends lost 1 base and 4 bases, in that order; junction bases with no gene match: 0. The CDR3 totals 14 residues. The CDR3 region is CSVEVAGGYNEQFF. The CDR3 region has the DNA TGCAGCGTTGAAGTAGCGGGAGGGTACAATGAGCAGTTCTTC.

V gene TRBV2 combines with J gene TRBJ1-1; D is ambiguous. This CDR3 has 13 amino acids. The V gene lost 6 bases and the J gene lost 0 bases, with 8 bases spanning the gap. From germline, CDR1 is SNHLY and CDR2 FYNNEI. CDR3: CASSGVMNTEAFF. In nucleotides, the CDR3 is TGTGCCAGCAGCGGAGTGATGAACACTGAAGCTTTCTTT.

This clone was recorded only once. The V and J genes are TRBV19 and TRBJ2-5; unclear D gene. The CDR3 loop spans 13 amino acids. V lost 3 bases, J lost 2 bases, and 7 bases lay in between. Germline V gene sequence: CDR1 LNHDA, CDR2 SQIVND (reference sequence). This CDR3 is CASSITQQETQYF. In nucleotides, the CDR3 is TGTGCCAGTAGTATCACACAGCAAGAGACCCAGTACTTC.

This clone has only one observation. The chain combines TRBV7-2 with TRBJ1-4, with no clear D. Germline lookup yields CDR1 SGHTA and CDR2 FQGNSA. CDR3 length: 16 residues. Deletions cut 4 bases from V and 2 bases from J, with 14 bases between. CDR3 nucleotides: TGTGCCAGCAGCTCTTTGCCGGCCGGGACTAATGAAAAACTGTTTTTT. Protein sequence: CASSSLPAGTNEKLFF.

Only one count was recorded for this clone. Written as DNA, the CDR3 is TGTGCCAGCAGTGAAACCTCGAGGCCACGGGGAGATACGCAGTATTTT. Its protein product is CASSETSRPRGDTQYF. This rearrangement joins TRBV6-1 to TRBJ2-3, with TRBD2 as a possible D gene (5 bases). CDR1 is MNHNS and CDR2 is SASEGT in the germline V gene. The V end lost 2 bases, the J end lost 5 bases, and 17 bases lay between the germline ends. The CDR3 sequence is 16 residues long.

This clone showed up just once. V usage is TRBV6-5 and J usage is TRBJ1-5, with unresolved D. Trimming removed 6 bases at V and 6 bases at J, with 18 bases between. The CDR3 is 15 amino acids. Germline values: CDR1 MNHEY, CDR2 SVGAGI. The CDR3 loop is CASRRTIDGFQPQHF. The CDR3 bases are TGTGCCAGCAGGCGGACTATCGACGGGTTTCAGCCCCAGCATTTT.

The chain couples TRBV6-1 to TRBJ1-2, with 9 bases matching TRBD1. Germline V CDR1 and CDR2: MNHNS, SASEGT. V lost 5 bases to trimming and J lost 3 bases; unmatched junction nucleotides: 4. The CDR3 contains 14 residues. The DNA for the CDR3 is TGTGCCAGCAGTCGGGACAGGGCCCACTATGGCTACACCTTC. Protein: CASSRDRAHYGYTF.

The V gene is TRBV19, the J gene TRBJ2-1, with TRBD1 matching over 7 bases. V lost 4 bases to trimming and J lost 1 base; unmatched junction nucleotides: 7. Germline assignment: CDR1 LNHDA and CDR2 SQIVND (reference sequence). The CDR3 consists of 16 residues. DNA for the CDR3: TGTGCCAGTAGTACCCCCGGGGACAGATCCTACAATGAGCAGTTCTTC. Protein sequence: CASSTPGDRSYNEQFF.

This chain connects TRBV29-1 to TRBJ1-5, with a tentative D call TRBD1 (5 bases). Germline CDR1 and CDR2: SQVTM and ANQGSEA. This CDR3 has 13 amino acids. The V end lost 5 bases, the J end lost 0 bases, and 8 bases lay between the germline ends. For the CDR3, the DNA is TGCAGCGTTCGACAGAATAGCAATCAGCCCCAGCATTTT. This translates into CSVRQNSNQPQHF.

V usage is TRBV30 and J usage is TRBJ2-7; the match to TRBD2 covers 9 bases. V trimming: 8 bases; J trimming: 3 bases; junction bases outside the gene matches: 5. CDR1 is GTSNPN and CDR2 is SVGIG in the germline V gene (reference sequence). The CDR3 has 12 amino acids. The CDR3 nucleotides are TGTGCCGGAAAGACTAGCGGCTACGAGCAGTACTTC. Its protein product is CAGKTSGYEQYF.

The chain couples TRBV6-5 to TRBJ1-4; 7 positions match TRBD1. CDR1 and CDR2 from the germline V gene are MNHEY and SVGAGI. This CDR3 contains 16 residues. With V trimmed by 2 bases and J by 4 bases, 7 bases remained unmatched. In nucleotides, the CDR3 is TGTGCCAGCAGTTACGGCGGGACAGCGTATAATGAAAAACTGTTTTTT. Residues: CASSYGGTAYNEKLFF.

The chain has TRBV9 and TRBJ2-1; 8 nucleotides align to TRBD2. This CDR3 has 14 amino acids. Looked up from germline, CDR1 is SGDLS and CDR2 is YYNGEE. Germline trimming cut 4 bases from V and 4 bases from J; bases unmatched to any gene: 4. The chain's CDR3 is CASSPGTSYNEQFF. CDR3 DNA sequence: TGTGCCAGCAGCCCCGGGACTAGTTACAATGAGCAGTTCTTC.

The rearrangement joins TRBV18 to TRBJ2-7, with TRBD1 matching over 7 bases. Germline-derived CDR1 and CDR2 are KGHSH and LQKENI. V was pared by 6 bases and J by 3 bases, with 14 bases of the junction left unmatched. The CDR3 totals 16 residues. This CDR3 is CASSPSIGTVNYEQYF. The CDR3, as DNA: TGTGCCAGCTCTCCGTCCATTGGGACAGTAAACTACGAGCAGTACTTC.

This clone occurred once. The V gene is TRBV28, the J gene TRBJ1-5, with 7 bases that match TRBD1. V lost 5 bases and J lost 4; bases outside the gene matches: 8. The CDR3 is made up of 15 amino acids. CDR1 and CDR2 (germline): MDHEN, SYDVKM. As DNA, the CDR3 is TGTGCCAGCAGTCCGTACAGGGGACTTAATCAGCCCCAGCATTTT. Residues: CASSPYRGLNQPQHF.

The J gene is TRBJ1-6, the V gene TRBV27, with TRBD1 identical over 11 bases. The CDR3 is 18 amino acids. V lost 4 bases, J lost 1 base, and 6 bases stayed unmatched. Germline V gene data show CDR1 as MNHEY and CDR2 as SMNVEV (reference sequence). DNA of the CDR3: TGTGCCAGCAGTTGGACAGGGGGCGCGAGATCCTATAATTCACCCCTCCACTTT. Its translation: CASSWTGGARSYNSPLHF.

The J gene is TRBJ1-5, the V gene TRBV28; the D gene is possibly TRBD1 (5 bases). The germline V gene encodes CDR1 MDHEN and CDR2 SYDVKM. Trimming left V 1 base short and J 4 bases short, with 8 bases between. The CDR3 is made up of 14 amino acids. The CDR3 DNA is TGTGCCAGCAGTTTATTGGACATGAATCAGCCCCAGCATTTT. Translated, it gives CASSLLDMNQPQHF.

The rearrangement links TRBV5-1 to TRBJ2-7; 8 nucleotides line up with TRBD1. Germline V gene data show CDR1 as SGHRS and CDR2 as YFSETQ. V lost 1 base, J lost 3 bases, and 0 bases stayed unmatched. This CDR3 is built from 13 residues. CDR3 nucleotide sequence: TGCGCCAGCAGCTTGACAGGGGGCTACGAGCAGTACTTC. Its protein product is CASSLTGGYEQYF.

The V and J genes are TRBV6-5 and TRBJ2-3; 8 nucleotides align to TRBD2. V was clipped by 6 bases and J by 0 bases; unmatched bases: 5. The CDR3 runs to 15 residues. CDR1 and CDR2 from the germline V gene are MNHEY and SVGAGI. CDR3 protein: CASSRSGVSTDTQYF. In nucleotides, the CDR3 is TGTGCCAGCAGCCGTAGCGGGGTTAGCACAGATACGCAGTATTTT.

The chain joins TRBV7-2 to TRBJ2-3, with 9 bases matching TRBD2. The CDR3 length is 17 residues. With V trimmed by 3 bases and J by 4 bases, 11 bases remained unmatched. CDR1 is SGHTA, CDR2 FQGNSA, per germline. The CDR3 reads CASSFSGLAGSPDTQYF. CDR3 sequence (DNA): TGTGCCAGCAGCTTCTCGGGGCTAGCGGGAAGTCCAGATACGCAGTATTTT.

CDR3 amino acids: CASSKVQDSGNTIYF. In DNA, the CDR3 is TGTGCCAGCAGCAAAGTACAGGACTCTGGAAACACCATATATTTT. The chain couples TRBV21-1 to TRBJ1-3; the table gives TRBD1 as D, unverified against the DNA. TRBV21-1 is a documented pseudogene. This CDR3 contains 15 residues.

The V gene is TRBV9, the J gene TRBJ2-1; TRBD1 might be the D (7 bases). CDR1 SGDLS and CDR2 YYNGEE come from the germline V gene. Trimming took off 0 bases at V and 12 bases at J, with 13 bases between the two ends. The CDR3 loop spans 13 amino acids. The CDR3 coding sequence is TGTGCCAGCAGCGTAGGCCAGGGGGGACGGCAGTTCTTC. It is translated as CASSVGQGGRQFF. Full variable domain (outside the CDR3, taken from reference TRBV9 and TRBJ2-1): DSGVTQTPKHLITATGQRVTLRCSPRSGDLSVYWYQQSLDQGLQFLIQYYNGEERAKGNILERFSAQQFPDLHSELNLSSLELGDSALYFCASSVGQGGRQFFGPGTRLTVL.

V is TRBV30 and J is TRBJ2-1; 14 positions agree with TRBD2. The CDR3 runs 22 residues. The germline V gene has CDR1 GTSNPN and CDR2 SVGIG (reference sequence). J was trimmed by 2 bases and V by 0 bases; bases with no gene match: 18. The CDR3 nucleotides are TGTGCCTGGAGTGTACGGTTCCGGGGACTAGCGGGAGTTGGCGCGGCCTACAATGAGCAGTTCTTC. This codes for CAWSVRFRGLAGVGAAYNEQFF.

This rearrangement joins TRBV10-3 to TRBJ2-7; 9 bases match TRBD2. The trim removed 5 bases at V and 3 bases at J, leaving 2 bases unmatched. The length of the CDR3 is 13 residues. The V gene's germline CDR1 is ENHRY and CDR2 SYGVKD. The CDR3 sequence: CAISRTSDYEQYF. The CDR3 DNA is TGTGCCATCAGTCGGACTAGCGACTACGAGCAGTACTTC.

CDR3 nucleotide sequence: TGTGCCAGCAGCTTGTACAGGGGTATCGGACTAGCGGAGCTGTTTTTT. Protein: CASSLYRGIGLAELFF. The chain links TRBV5-5 to TRBJ2-2, with D possibly matching TRBD2 (8 bases). The V end was cut by 1 base, the J end by 10 bases, with 20 bases between. The length of the CDR3 is 16 residues. Per germline, CDR1 SGHKS and CDR2 YYEKEE (reference sequence).

The J gene is TRBJ2-1, the V gene TRBV28, with D tentatively TRBD1 (6 bases). With 3 bases removed from V and 1 base from J, the gap between germline ends came to 19 bases. The CDR3 is 18 residues long. Germline loops: CDR1 MDHEN, CDR2 SYDVKM. CDR3 loop: CASSFGQGWGSSYNEQFF. The CDR3 DNA reads as TGTGCCAGCAGTTTTGGGCAGGGGTGGGGGTCTTCCTACAATGAGCAGTTCTTC. Full variable domain (remainder filled in from reference TRBV28 and TRBJ2-1): DVKVTQSSRYLVKRTGEKVFLECVQDMDHENMFWYRQDPGLGLRLIYFSYDVKMKEKGDIPEGYSVSREKKERFSLILESASTNQTSMYLCASSFGQGWGSSYNEQFFGPGTRLTVL.

This chain connects TRBV28 to TRBJ1-5; a weak D match, TRBD1 (5 bases). Trimming removed 7 bases at V and 2 bases at J, with 12 bases between. The CDR3 is made up of 14 amino acids. Germline-derived CDR1 and CDR2 are MDHEN and SYDVKM. The CDR3 loop is CASMTQGGNQPQHF. CDR3 sequence (DNA): TGTGCCAGCATGACCCAGGGCGGCAATCAGCCCCAGCATTTT.

The V call is TRBV28, the J call TRBJ1-2, with D unresolved. Per the germline V gene, CDR1 is MDHEN and CDR2 is SYDVKM. V dropped 7 bases and J dropped 1 base, with 10 bases sitting between them. There are 13 residues in the CDR3. The CDR3, as DNA: TGTGCCAGCACTGGAGTACATAACTATGGCTACACCTTC. Protein: CASTGVHNYGYTF.

V gene TRBV21-1 combines with J gene TRBJ1-2. TRBV21-1 is labeled a pseudogene. The CDR3 has 15 amino acids. The CDR3 region has the DNA TGTGCCAGCAGCAAAGGGTCCCCCCTTGAGTATGGCTACACCTTC. This sequence encodes CASSKGSPLEYGYTF.

This clone was observed a single time. This chain links TRBV28 with TRBJ2-5; 9 nucleotides agree with TRBD2. TRBJ2-7 matches the DNA end more closely, so the J call is doubtful. Germline V gives CDR1 MDHEN, CDR2 SYDVKM. There are 14 residues in the CDR3. CDR3: CASSPSGIFYEQYF. The CDR3 DNA reads as TGTGCCAGCAGCCCTAGCGGGATCTTTTACGAGCAGTACTTC.